What follows are 25 T cell receptor beta chains derived from one specimen sequenced in a study of OX40 agonist ivuxolimab in advanced cancers. Method: immunoSEQ multiplex PCR; TCRdb's copy keeps in-frame clones and lacks some. This table has under 100,000 clones, just under 95% appearing once. Sample: CD4+ or CD8+ T cells sorted from blood, taken in a trial of the OX40 agonist ivuxolimab. Receptor source: an adult with an advanced solid tumor such as melanoma, head and neck, liver or kidney cancer.

The chain uses TRBV6-5 and TRBJ2-2; D perhaps matches TRBD1 (5 bases). CDR3 length equals 13 residues. From germline, CDR1 is MNHEY and CDR2 SVGAGI. The V end lost 2 bases, the J end lost 4 bases, and 5 bases lay between the germline ends. CDR3 protein: CASSYGATGELFF. In DNA, the CDR3 is TGTGCCAGCAGTTACGGGGCCACCGGGGAGCTGTTTTTT.

The V and J genes are TRBV7-8 and TRBJ2-1, with 7 bases lining up with TRBD2. The CDR3 covers 17 residues. Germline CDR1 SGHVS, CDR2 FQNEAQ. J lost 9 bases, V lost 7 bases, and 21 bases had no gene match. The CDR3 DNA reads as TGTGCCAGCATCTCCCATATGGCGGGGGAAGAAGCGGCTGAGCAGTTCTTC. Residues: CASISHMAGEEAAEQFF.

The V and J genes are TRBV7-6 and TRBJ2-3; 9 bases map to TRBD1. CDR1 SGHVS and CDR2 FNYEAQ come from the germline V gene. CDR3 size: 14 residues. The V gene end was trimmed by 3 bases and the J gene end by 3 bases; junction bases not matched to a gene: 1. The DNA of the CDR3 is TGTGCCAGCAGCTTCGGGACAGGGACAGATACGCAGTATTTT. Protein product: CASSFGTGTDTQYF.

This clone was observed a few times. The CDR3, as DNA: TGTGCCAGCAAGGAAATAATCGGGGGATACGAGCAGTACTTC. It is translated as CASKEIIGGYEQYF. The chain has TRBV6-5 and TRBJ2-7; perhaps TRBD2 as D (6 bases). This CDR3 region has 14 residues. The V gene lost 7 bases and the J gene lost 4 bases, with 17 bases spanning the gap. Germline lookup yields CDR1 MNHEY and CDR2 SVGAGI.

V and J are TRBV9 and TRBJ2-1; no clear D gene. The CDR3 is 16 amino acids. Trimming cost V 4 bases and J 6 bases, with 20 bases left between them. Looked up from germline, CDR1 is SGDLS and CDR2 is YYNGEE. CDR3 bases: TGTGCCAGCAGCCCTATTTGGACCGCCTCTTTCAATGAGCAGTTCTTC. Translated: CASSPIWTASFNEQFF.

The chain's CDR3 is CASSLPKRLTDTQYF. The DNA for the CDR3 is TGTGCCAGCAGCTTACCCAAGCGACTCACAGATACGCAGTATTTT. V is TRBV11-1 and J is TRBJ2-3; the D is unclear. CDR3 length equals 15 residues. CDR1 and CDR2 (germline): SGHAT, FQDESV (reference sequence). V dropped 2 bases and J dropped 2 bases, with 11 bases sitting between them.

The V and J genes are TRBV7-8 and TRBJ1-4; 11 bases fit TRBD1. Germline CDR1 is SGHVS and CDR2 is FQNEAQ. The junction had 5 bases not matched to a gene; V was cut back by 4 bases and J by 7 bases. This CDR3 spans 15 amino acids. Here the CDR3 reads CASSSLDRGLEKLFF. The CDR3 nucleotides read TGTGCCAGCAGCTCATTGGACAGGGGGCTTGAAAAACTGTTTTTT.

The sample holds a few counts of this clone. The CDR3 sequence: CASSPRIAYGYTF. The CDR3 coding sequence is TGTGCCAGCAGCCCTCGGATTGCCTATGGCTACACCTTC. The gene calls are TRBV5-6 and TRBJ1-2; D remains unclear. Germline V gene data show CDR1 as SGHDT and CDR2 as YYEEEE. V was cut by 4 bases and J by 4 bases, with 11 bases left in between. CDR3 length: 13 amino acids.

The V call is TRBV27, the J call TRBJ2-1; TRBD2 agrees at 10 bases. This CDR3 is built from 17 residues. The junction had 13 bases not matched to a gene; V was cut back by 2 bases and J by 9 bases. Germline V gene data show CDR1 as MNHEY and CDR2 as SMNVEV (reference sequence). The CDR3: CASSLGLTSGAGIEQFF. CDR3 DNA sequence: TGTGCCAGCAGTTTAGGGCTCACTAGCGGGGCGGGTATTGAGCAGTTCTTC.

The gene calls are TRBV15 and TRBJ2-1; D unclear. From germline, CDR1 is LNHNV and CDR2 YYDKDF (reference sequence). This CDR3 contains 13 residues. Trimming took 6 bases from V and 2 from J, leaving 8 bases between them. The CDR3 region is CATRKTPYNEQFF. The CDR3, as DNA: TGTGCCACCAGAAAGACACCCTACAATGAGCAGTTCTTC.

The J gene is TRBJ2-3, the V gene TRBV9; TRBD2 might be the D (5 bases). This CDR3 contains 16 residues. Trimming shortened V by 4 bases and J by 0 bases, and 15 bases separated the two germline ends. CDR1 and CDR2 from the germline V gene are SGDLS and YYNGEE. The CDR3, as DNA: TGTGCCAGCAGCCACTCGCGGGCCGTAAGCACAGATACGCAGTATTTT. The encoded protein is CASSHSRAVSTDTQYF.

This rearrangement joins TRBV5-4 to TRBJ1-2; possibly TRBD1 for D (5 bases). Between the trimmed V and J ends, which lost 0 bases and 6 bases, there was a span of 9 bases. This CDR3 is built from 13 residues. Germline CDR1 is SGHNT and CDR2 is YYREEE (reference sequence). The DNA of the CDR3 is TGTGCCAGCAGCTTGGGGGGGTTTGATGGCTACACCTTC. Amino acids: CASSLGGFDGYTF.

The chain employs TRBV7-6 and TRBJ2-7; TRBD2 agrees at 11 bases. The germline V gene encodes CDR1 SGHVS and CDR2 FNYEAQ. The CDR3 is 15 amino acids. V dropped 4 bases and J dropped 4; count of bases not matched to a gene: 6. CDR3 amino acids: CASSSPGLAEYEQYF. The DNA of the CDR3 is TGTGCCAGCAGCTCTCCGGGACTAGCGGAATACGAGCAGTACTTC.

In this sample, this clone turned up once. V and J are TRBV5-1 and TRBJ2-1; D is possibly TRBD1 or TRBD2 (6 bases each). The V gene lost 0 bases and the J gene lost 8 bases, with 18 bases spanning the gap. Germline CDR1 is SGHRS and CDR2 is YFSETQ. CDR3 length: 16 amino acids. The CDR3 region is CASSLAWGAEFHEQFF. CDR3 in DNA: TGCGCCAGCAGCTTGGCCTGGGGGGCCGAGTTCCATGAGCAGTTCTTC.

This chain uses TRBV9 with TRBJ2-7; possibly TRBD2 for D (5 bases). CDR1 is SGDLS and CDR2 is YYNGEE in the germline V gene. The V end lost 0 bases, the J end lost 6 bases, and 13 bases lay between the germline ends. The CDR3 runs to 14 residues. The CDR3 coding sequence is TGTGCCAGCAGCGTAGGTTCGGGGATCGGCGAGCAGTACTTC. Amino acid sequence: CASSVGSGIGEQYF.

The chain employs TRBV6-7 and TRBJ2-3, with 10 bases matching TRBD2. TRBV6-7 is known as an ORF, though its function is uncertain. The V gene end was trimmed by 0 bases and the J gene end by 0 bases; junction bases not matched to a gene: 12. The CDR3 is 20 amino acids. CDR3 loop: CASSYSSASGGVPSTDTQYF. The DNA for the CDR3 is TGTGCCAGCAGTTACTCGAGTGCGAGCGGGGGGGTTCCGAGCACAGATACGCAGTATTTT.

The rearrangement links TRBV13 to TRBJ2-7; tentatively, D is TRBD1 (5 bases). This CDR3 contains 14 residues. The V end lost 5 bases, the J end lost 3 bases, and 14 bases lay between the germline ends. Germline CDR1 and CDR2: PRHDT and FYEKMQ (reference sequence). In DNA form, the CDR3 reads TGTGCCAGCAGCAGTCGACAGAGCTACTACGAGCAGTACTTC. Translating it yields CASSSRQSYYEQYF.

This chain joins TRBV7-6 and TRBJ2-2; TRBD2 is a possible D gene (6 bases). The germline gives CDR1 SGHVS, CDR2 FNYEAQ. The CDR3 loop spans 15 amino acids. Trimming cost V 2 bases and J 3 bases, with 10 bases left between them. CDR3 coding DNA: TGTGCCAGCAGCTTATGGGGGGAGTACACCGGGGAGCTGTTTTTT. It codes for CASSLWGEYTGELFF. The entire variable domain, with the rest obtained from reference TRBV7-6 and TRBJ2-2, is as follows: GAGVSQSPRYKVTKRGQDVALRCDPISGHVSLYWYRQALGQGPEFLTYFNYEAQQDKSGLPNDRFSAERPEGSISTLTIQRTEQRDSAMYRCASSLWGEYTGELFFGEGSRLTVL.

The chain couples TRBV15 to TRBJ2-1; 12 bases map to TRBD2. V was pared by 5 bases and J by 0 bases, with 8 bases of the junction left unmatched. The CDR3 has 18 residues. Germline CDR1 LNHNV, CDR2 YYDKDF (reference sequence). This CDR3 reads CATSSRGLAGYSYNEQFF. The CDR3 DNA follows: TGTGCCACCAGCTCGAGAGGACTAGCGGGGTACTCCTACAATGAGCAGTTCTTC.

This chain connects TRBV7-6 to TRBJ1-1; 8 bases agree with TRBD1. J was trimmed by 0 bases and V by 5 bases; bases with no gene match: 8. The CDR3 spans 16 residues. Germline CDR1 SGHVS, CDR2 FNYEAQ. The CDR3 nucleotides read TGTGCCAGCAGCCAGATCCCAGGGGGCATGAACACTGAAGCTTTCTTT. Protein: CASSQIPGGMNTEAFF. Looking up the rest from reference TRBV7-6 and TRBJ1-1 gives the full variable domain: GAGVSQSPRYKVTKRGQDVALRCDPISGHVSLYWYRQALGQGPEFLTYFNYEAQQDKSGLPNDRFSAERPEGSISTLTIQRTEQRDSAMYRCASSQIPGGMNTEAFFGQGTRLTVV.

The chain recombines TRBV19 with TRBJ1-5, with 8 bases lining up with TRBD1. Germline V gives CDR1 LNHDA, CDR2 SQIVND (reference sequence). V lost 6 bases and J lost 5; bases outside the gene matches: 12. The CDR3 sequence is 16 residues long. CDR3 loop: CASRPPGTGLYQPQHF. In DNA, the CDR3 is TGTGCCAGTAGGCCCCCCGGGACAGGATTATATCAGCCCCAGCATTTT.

This chain connects TRBV27 to TRBJ2-1; TRBD2 aligns across 11 bases. The V and J ends lost 6 bases and 6 bases, in that order; junction bases with no gene match: 7. The length of the CDR3 is 15 residues. From germline, CDR1 is MNHEY and CDR2 SMNVEV (reference sequence). CDR3 in amino acids: CASRNLGTSGNEQFF. The DNA of the CDR3 is TGTGCCAGCAGGAACCTCGGGACTAGCGGCAATGAGCAGTTCTTC.

The chain links TRBV9 to TRBJ1-1; TRBD1 aligns across 7 bases. The ends lost 4 bases at V and 3 bases at J; junction bases unmatched: 9. There are 15 residues in the CDR3. Germline V gene lookup returns CDR1 SGDLS and CDR2 YYNGEE. The CDR3 DNA follows: TGTGCCAGCAGCTCATTCGACAGGGAAGACACTGAAGCTTTCTTT. Residues: CASSSFDREDTEAFF.

The gene calls are TRBV28 and TRBJ1-1; no reliable D call. The CDR3 totals 16 residues. Germline V lookup: CDR1 MDHEN, CDR2 SYDVKM. Trimming stripped 3 bases from V and 0 bases from J, with 14 bases between. In DNA form, the CDR3 reads TGTGCCAGCAGTTTGGTGGCAGGTACTGTGAACACTGAAGCTTTCTTT. Translated, it gives CASSLVAGTVNTEAFF.

The chain has TRBV5-4 and TRBJ2-2; the match to TRBD1 covers 10 bases. CDR1 and CDR2 from the germline V gene are SGHNT and YYREEE (reference sequence). V was pared by 5 bases and J by 5 bases, with 6 bases of the junction left unmatched. This CDR3 has 15 residues. The DNA for the CDR3 is TGTGCCAGCAGGTGGACAGGGGGGCGAACCGGGGAGCTGTTTTTT. Its translation is CASRWTGGRTGELFF.